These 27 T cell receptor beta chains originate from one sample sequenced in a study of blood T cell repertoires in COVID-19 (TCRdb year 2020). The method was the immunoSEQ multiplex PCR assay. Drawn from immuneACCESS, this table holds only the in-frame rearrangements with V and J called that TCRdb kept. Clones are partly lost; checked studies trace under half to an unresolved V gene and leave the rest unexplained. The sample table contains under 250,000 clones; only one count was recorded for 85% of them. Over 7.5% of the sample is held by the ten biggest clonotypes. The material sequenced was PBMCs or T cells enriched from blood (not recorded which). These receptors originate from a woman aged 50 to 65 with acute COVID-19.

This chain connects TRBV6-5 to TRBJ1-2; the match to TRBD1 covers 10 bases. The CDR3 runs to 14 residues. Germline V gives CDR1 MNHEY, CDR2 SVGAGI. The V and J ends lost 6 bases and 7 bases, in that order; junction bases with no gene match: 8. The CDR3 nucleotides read TGTGCCAGCAGAATTACGGGACAGGGGATTGGCTACACCTTC. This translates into CASRITGQGIGYTF.

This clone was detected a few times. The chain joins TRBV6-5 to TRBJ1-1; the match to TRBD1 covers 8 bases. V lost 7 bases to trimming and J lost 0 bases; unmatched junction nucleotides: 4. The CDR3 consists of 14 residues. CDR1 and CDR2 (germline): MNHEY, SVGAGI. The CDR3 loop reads CASKPGGLNTEAFF. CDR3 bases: TGTGCCAGCAAGCCAGGGGGCCTGAACACTGAAGCTTTCTTT.

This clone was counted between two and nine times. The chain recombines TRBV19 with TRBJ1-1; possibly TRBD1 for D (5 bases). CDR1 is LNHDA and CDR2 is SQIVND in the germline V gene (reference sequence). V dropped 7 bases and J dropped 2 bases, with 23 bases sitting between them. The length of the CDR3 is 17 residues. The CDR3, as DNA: TGTGCCAGTACCCCGGGGGTACGTCTTCTATTTAACACTGAAGCTTTCTTT. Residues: CASTPGVRLLFNTEAFF.

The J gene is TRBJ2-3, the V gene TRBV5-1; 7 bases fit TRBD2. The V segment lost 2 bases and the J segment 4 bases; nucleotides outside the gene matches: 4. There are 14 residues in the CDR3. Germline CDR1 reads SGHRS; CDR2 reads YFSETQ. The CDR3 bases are TGCGCCAGCAGCTTAGCGGGGAACGCAGATACGCAGTATTTT. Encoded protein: CASSLAGNADTQYF.

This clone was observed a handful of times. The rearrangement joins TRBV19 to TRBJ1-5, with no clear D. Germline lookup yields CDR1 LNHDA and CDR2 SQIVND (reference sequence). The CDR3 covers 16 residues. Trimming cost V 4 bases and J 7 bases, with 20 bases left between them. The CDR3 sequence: CASSKGRSGERQPQHF. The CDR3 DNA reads TGTGCCAGTAGTAAAGGTCGCTCCGGAGAGCGCCAGCCCCAGCATTTT.

CDR3 sequence: CASSLGYRVSSNYGYTF. The CDR3 DNA reads as TGTGCCAGCAGCTTAGGATACAGGGTTTCTTCTAACTATGGCTACACCTTC. The chain is built from TRBV7-2 and TRBJ1-2, with D tentatively TRBD1 (6 bases). Germline V CDR1 and CDR2: SGHTA, FQGNSA. The CDR3 sequence is 17 residues long. Trimming removed 1 base from V and 0 bases from J, with 15 bases in between.

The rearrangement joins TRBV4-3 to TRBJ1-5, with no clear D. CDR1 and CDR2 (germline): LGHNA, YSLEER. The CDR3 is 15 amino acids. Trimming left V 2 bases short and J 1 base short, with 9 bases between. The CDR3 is CASSQQVTSNQPQHF. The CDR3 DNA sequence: TGCGCCAGCAGCCAACAGGTAACAAGCAATCAGCCCCAGCATTTT.

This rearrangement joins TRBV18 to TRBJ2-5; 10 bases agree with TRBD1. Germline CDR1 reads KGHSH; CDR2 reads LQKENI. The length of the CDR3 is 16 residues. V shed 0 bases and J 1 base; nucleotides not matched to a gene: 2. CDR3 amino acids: CASSPPTGGFQETQYF. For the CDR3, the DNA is TGTGCCAGCTCACCACCGACAGGGGGCTTCCAAGAGACCCAGTACTTC.

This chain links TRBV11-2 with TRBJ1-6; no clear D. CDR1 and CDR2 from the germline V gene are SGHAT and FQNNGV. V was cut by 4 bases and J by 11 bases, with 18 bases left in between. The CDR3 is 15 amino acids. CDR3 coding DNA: TGTGCCAGCAGCTCCTACCGACGGGTAACGGCACCCCTCCACTTT. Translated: CASSSYRRVTAPLHF.

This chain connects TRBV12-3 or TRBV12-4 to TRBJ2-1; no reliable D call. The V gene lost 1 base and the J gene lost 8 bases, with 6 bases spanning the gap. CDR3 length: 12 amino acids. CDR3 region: CASSLGVHEQFF. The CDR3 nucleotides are TGTGCCAGCAGTTTAGGCGTCCATGAGCAGTTCTTC.

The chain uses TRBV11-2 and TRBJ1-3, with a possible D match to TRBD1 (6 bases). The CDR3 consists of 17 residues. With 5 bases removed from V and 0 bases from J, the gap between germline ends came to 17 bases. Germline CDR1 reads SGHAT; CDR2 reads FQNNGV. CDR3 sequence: CASSGYPGVSSGNTIYF. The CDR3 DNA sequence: TGTGCCAGCAGCGGATATCCAGGGGTCAGCTCTGGAAACACCATATATTTT.

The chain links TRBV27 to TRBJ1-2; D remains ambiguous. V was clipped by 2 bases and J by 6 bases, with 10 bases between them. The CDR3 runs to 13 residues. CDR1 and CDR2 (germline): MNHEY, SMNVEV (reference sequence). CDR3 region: CASSLTQGDGYTF. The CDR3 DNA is TGTGCCAGCAGTTTAACCCAAGGAGATGGCTACACCTTC.

The DNA for the CDR3 is TGCGCCAGCAGGACAGGGAGCTCTGGAAACACCATATATTTT. This codes for CASRTGSSGNTIYF. The rearrangement uses TRBV5-1 and TRBJ1-3; 7 positions match TRBD1. Per germline, CDR1 SGHRS and CDR2 YFSETQ. This CDR3 has 14 residues. V lost 5 bases, J lost 0 bases, and 2 bases stayed unmatched.

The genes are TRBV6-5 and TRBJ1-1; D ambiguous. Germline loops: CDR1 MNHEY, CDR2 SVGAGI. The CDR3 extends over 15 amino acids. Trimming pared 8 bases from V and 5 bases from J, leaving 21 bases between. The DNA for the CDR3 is TGTGCCAGCGAGTACCGTTCGGGGATGAGGACTGAAGCTTTCTTT. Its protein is CASEYRSGMRTEAFF.

In nucleotides, the CDR3 is TGTGCCAGCAGCGCAACTCCAGGGTGGACTGAAGCTTTCTTT. It is translated as CASSATPGWTEAFF. The V call is TRBV13, the J call TRBJ1-1; D possibly corresponds to TRBD1 (5 bases). V lost 5 bases to trimming and J lost 5 bases, with 15 bases between them. The germline gives CDR1 PRHDT, CDR2 FYEKMQ (reference sequence). CDR3 length equals 14 residues.

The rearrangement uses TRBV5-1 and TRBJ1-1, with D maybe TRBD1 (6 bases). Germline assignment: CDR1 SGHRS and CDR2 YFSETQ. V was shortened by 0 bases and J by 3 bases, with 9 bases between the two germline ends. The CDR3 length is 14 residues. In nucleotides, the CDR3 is TGCGCCAGCAGCTTGGGGCCAGGGGACACTGAAGCTTTCTTT. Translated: CASSLGPGDTEAFF.

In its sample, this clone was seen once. CDR3 coding DNA: TGTGCCACAAACCGGGACAGGGGGCATGAAAAACTGTTTTTT. The encoded protein is CATNRDRGHEKLFF. V gene TRBV15 combines with J gene TRBJ1-4; TRBD1 matches 12 bases. Looked up from germline, CDR1 is LNHNV and CDR2 is YYDKDF (reference sequence). The ends lost 9 bases at V and 6 bases at J; junction bases unmatched: 5. The CDR3 covers 14 residues.

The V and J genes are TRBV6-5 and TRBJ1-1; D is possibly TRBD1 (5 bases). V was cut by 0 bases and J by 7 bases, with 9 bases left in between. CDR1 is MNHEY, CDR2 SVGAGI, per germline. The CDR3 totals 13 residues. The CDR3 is CASSYSRGGEAFF. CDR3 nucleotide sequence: TGTGCCAGCAGTTACTCGAGGGGAGGTGAAGCTTTCTTT.

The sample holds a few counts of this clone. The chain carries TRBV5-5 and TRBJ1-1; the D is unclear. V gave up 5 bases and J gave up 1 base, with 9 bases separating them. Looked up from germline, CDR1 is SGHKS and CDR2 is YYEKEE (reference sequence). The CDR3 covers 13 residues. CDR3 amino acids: CASSLGRNTEAFF. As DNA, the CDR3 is TGTGCCAGCAGTCTAGGGAGGAACACTGAAGCTTTCTTT. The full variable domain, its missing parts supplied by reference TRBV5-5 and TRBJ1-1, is DAGVTQSPTHLIKTRGQQVTLRCSPISGHKSVSWYQQVLGQGPQFIFQYYEKEERGRGNFPDRFSARQFPNYSSELNVNALLLGDSALYLCASSLGRNTEAFFGQGTRLTVV.

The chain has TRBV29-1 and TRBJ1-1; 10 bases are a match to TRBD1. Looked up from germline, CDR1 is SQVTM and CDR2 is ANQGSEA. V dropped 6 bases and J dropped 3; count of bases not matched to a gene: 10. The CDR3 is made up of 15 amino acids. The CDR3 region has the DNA TGCAGCGTAACAAGACAGGGGGCGAGTGACACTGAAGCTTTCTTT. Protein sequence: CSVTRQGASDTEAFF. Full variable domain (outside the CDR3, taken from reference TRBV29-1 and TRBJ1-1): SAVISQKPSRDICQRGTSLTIQCQVDSQVTMMFWYRQQPGQSLTLIATANQGSEATYESGFVIDKFPISRPNLTFSTLTVSNMSPEDSSIYLCSVTRQGASDTEAFFGQGTRLTVV.

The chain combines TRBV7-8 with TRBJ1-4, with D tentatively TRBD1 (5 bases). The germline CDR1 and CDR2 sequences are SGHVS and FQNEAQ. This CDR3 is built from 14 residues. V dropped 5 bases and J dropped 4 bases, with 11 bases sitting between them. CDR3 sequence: CASSPDTYNEKLFF. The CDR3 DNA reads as TGTGCCAGCAGCCCGGACACCTATAATGAAAAACTGTTTTTT.

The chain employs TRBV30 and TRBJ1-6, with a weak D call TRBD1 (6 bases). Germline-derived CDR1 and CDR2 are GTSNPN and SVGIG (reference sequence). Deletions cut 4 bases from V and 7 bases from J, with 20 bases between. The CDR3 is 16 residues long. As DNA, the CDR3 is TGTGCCTGGAAAAGATCTAGGGGGAAGACGAATTCACCCCTCCACTTT. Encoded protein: CAWKRSRGKTNSPLHF.

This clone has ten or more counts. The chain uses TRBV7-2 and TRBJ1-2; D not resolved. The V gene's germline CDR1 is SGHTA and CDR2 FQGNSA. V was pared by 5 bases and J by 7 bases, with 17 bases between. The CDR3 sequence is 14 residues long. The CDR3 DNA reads TGTGCCAGCAGCACCGGTCTCAACCCCCTTGGCTACACCTTC. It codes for CASSTGLNPLGYTF.

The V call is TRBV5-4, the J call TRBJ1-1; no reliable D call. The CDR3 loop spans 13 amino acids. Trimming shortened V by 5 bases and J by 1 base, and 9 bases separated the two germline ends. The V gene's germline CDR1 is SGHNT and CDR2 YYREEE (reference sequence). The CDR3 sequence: CASSFDWNTEAFF. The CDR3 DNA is TGTGCCAGCAGTTTTGACTGGAACACTGAAGCTTTCTTT.

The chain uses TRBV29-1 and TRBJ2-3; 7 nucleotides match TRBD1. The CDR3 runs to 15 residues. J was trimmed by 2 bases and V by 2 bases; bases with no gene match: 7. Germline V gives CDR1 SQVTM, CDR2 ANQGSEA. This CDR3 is CSVERQGNPTDTQYF. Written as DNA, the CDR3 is TGCAGCGTTGAAAGACAGGGTAACCCCACAGATACGCAGTATTTT.

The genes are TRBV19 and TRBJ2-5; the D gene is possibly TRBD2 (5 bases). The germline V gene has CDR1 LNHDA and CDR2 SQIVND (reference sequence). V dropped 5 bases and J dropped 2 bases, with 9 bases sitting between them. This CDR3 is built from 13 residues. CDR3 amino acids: CASSPDFQETQYF. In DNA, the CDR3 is TGTGCCAGTAGTCCGGACTTTCAAGAGACCCAGTACTTC.

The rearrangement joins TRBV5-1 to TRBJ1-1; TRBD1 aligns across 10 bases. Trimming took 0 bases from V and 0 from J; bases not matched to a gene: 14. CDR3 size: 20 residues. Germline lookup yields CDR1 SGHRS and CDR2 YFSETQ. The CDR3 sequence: CASSLGWDRGSNWVNTEAFF. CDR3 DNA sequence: TGCGCCAGCAGCTTGGGGTGGGACAGGGGCTCCAACTGGGTGAACACTGAAGCTTTCTTT.